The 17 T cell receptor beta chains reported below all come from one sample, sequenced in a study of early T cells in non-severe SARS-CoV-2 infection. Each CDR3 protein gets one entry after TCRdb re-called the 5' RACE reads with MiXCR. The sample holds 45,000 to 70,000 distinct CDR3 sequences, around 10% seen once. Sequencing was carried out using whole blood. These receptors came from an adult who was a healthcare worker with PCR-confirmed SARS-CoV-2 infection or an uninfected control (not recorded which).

The CDR3 DNA reads TGTGCCAGCATCCCGGATAGACTTACTGGGGGGAATGAGCAGTTCTTC. Translated: CASIPDRLTGGNEQFF. The chain carries TRBV2 and TRBJ2-1; a possible D gene is TRBD2 (6 bases). V was cut by 7 bases and J by 7 bases, with 23 bases left in between. Germline-derived CDR1 and CDR2 are SNHLY and FYNNEI. The CDR3 length is 16 residues.

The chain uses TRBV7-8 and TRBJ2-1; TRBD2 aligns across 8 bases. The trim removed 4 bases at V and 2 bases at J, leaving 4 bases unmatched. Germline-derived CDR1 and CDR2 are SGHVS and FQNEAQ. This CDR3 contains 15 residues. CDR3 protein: CASSYGLAAYNEQFF. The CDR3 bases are TGTGCCAGCAGCTACGGACTAGCAGCCTACAATGAGCAGTTCTTC.

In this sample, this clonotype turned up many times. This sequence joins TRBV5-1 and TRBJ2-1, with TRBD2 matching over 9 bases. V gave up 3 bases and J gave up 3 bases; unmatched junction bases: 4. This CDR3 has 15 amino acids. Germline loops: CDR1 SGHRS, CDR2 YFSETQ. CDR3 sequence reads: CASSSTSGSYNEQFF. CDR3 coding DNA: TGCGCCAGCAGCTCGACTAGCGGAAGCTACAATGAGCAGTTCTTC.

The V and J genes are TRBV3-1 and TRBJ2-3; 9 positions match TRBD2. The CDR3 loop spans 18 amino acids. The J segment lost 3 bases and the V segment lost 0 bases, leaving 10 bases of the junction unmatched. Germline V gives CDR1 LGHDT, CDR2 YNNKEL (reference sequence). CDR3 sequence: CASSQDDGGGASTDTQYF. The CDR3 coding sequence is TGTGCCAGCAGCCAAGATGACGGCGGGGGGGCCTCTACAGATACGCAGTATTTT.

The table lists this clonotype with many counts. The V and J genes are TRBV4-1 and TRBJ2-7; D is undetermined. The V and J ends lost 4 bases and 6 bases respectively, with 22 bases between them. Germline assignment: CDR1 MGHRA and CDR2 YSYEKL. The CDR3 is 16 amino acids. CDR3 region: CASSPIDLGFPGEQYF. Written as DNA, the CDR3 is TGCGCCAGCAGCCCAATCGATCTGGGGTTCCCCGGCGAGCAGTACTTC.

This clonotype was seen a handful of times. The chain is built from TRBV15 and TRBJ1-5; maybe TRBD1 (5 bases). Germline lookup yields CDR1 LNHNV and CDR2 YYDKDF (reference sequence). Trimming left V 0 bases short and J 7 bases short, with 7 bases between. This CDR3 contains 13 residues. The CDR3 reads CATSRDRGQPQHF. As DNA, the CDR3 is TGTGCCACCAGCAGAGATCGGGGCCAGCCCCAGCATTTT. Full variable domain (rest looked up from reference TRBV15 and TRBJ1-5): DAMVIQNPRYQVTQFGKPVTLSCSQTLNHNVMYWYQQKSSQAPKLLFHYYDKDFNNEADTPDNFQSRRPNTSFCFLDIRSPGLGDTAMYLCATSRDRGQPQHFGDGTRLSIL.

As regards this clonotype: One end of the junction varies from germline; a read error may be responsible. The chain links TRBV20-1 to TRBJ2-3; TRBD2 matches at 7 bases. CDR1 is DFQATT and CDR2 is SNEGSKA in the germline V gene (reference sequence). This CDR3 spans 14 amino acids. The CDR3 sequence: CSARTSVNTDTQYF. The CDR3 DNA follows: TGCAGCGCTAGAACTAGCGTAAACACAGATACGCAGTATTTT.

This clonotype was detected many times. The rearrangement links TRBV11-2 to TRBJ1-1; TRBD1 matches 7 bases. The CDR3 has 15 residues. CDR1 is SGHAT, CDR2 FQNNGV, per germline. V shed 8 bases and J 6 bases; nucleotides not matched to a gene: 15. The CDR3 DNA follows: TGTGCCAGCCGCGCCTTCGGGAATAGGGGGCCTGAAGCTTTCTTT. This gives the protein CASRAFGNRGPEAFF.

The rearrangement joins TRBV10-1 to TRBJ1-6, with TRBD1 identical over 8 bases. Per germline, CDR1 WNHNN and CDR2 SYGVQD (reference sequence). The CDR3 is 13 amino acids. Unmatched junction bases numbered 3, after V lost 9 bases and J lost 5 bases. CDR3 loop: CASTQGDNSPLHF. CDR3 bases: TGCGCCAGTACACAGGGGGATAATTCACCCCTCCACTTT.

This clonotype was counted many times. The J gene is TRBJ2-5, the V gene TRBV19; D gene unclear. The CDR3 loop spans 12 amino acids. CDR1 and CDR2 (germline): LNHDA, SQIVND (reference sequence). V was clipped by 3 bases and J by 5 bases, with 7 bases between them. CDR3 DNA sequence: TGTGCCAGTAGTATGATAGAGGAGACCCAGTACTTC. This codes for CASSMIEETQYF.

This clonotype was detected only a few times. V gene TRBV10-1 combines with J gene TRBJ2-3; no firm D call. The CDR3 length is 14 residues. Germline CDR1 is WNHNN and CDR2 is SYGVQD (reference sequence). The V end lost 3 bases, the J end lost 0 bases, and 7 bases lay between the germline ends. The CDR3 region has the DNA TGCGCCAGCAGTGAAAAGGCTAGCACAGATACGCAGTATTTT. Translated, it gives CASSEKASTDTQYF.

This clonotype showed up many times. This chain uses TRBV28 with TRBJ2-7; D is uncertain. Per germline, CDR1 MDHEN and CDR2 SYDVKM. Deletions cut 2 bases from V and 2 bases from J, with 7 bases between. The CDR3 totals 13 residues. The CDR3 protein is CASSLAVTYEQYF. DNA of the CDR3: TGTGCCAGCAGTTTAGCGGTGACCTACGAGCAGTACTTC.

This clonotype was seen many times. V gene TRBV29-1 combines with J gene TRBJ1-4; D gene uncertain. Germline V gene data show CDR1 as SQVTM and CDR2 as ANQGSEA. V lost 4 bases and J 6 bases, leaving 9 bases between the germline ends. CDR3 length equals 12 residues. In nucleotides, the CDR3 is TGCAGCGTTGGAGGATGGGATGAAAAACTGTTTTTT. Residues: CSVGGWDEKLFF.

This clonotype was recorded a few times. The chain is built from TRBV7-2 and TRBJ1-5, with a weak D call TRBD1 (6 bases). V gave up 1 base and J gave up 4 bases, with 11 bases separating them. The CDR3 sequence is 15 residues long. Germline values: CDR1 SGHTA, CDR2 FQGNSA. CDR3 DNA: TGTGCCAGCAGCTTAGAGGGGGGTATAAATCAGCCCCAGCATTTT. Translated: CASSLEGGINQPQHF.

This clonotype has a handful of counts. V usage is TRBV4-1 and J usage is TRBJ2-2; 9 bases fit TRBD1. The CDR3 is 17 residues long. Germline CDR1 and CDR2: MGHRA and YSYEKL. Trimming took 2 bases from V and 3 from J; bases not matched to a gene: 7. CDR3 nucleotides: TGCGCCAGCAGCCAAAAAAACAGGGGGCCGGACACCGGGGAGCTGTTTTTT. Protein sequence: CASSQKNRGPDTGELFF.

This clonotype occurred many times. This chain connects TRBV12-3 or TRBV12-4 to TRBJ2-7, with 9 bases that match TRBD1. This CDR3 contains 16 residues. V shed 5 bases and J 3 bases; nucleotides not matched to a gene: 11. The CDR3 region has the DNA TGTGCCAGCAGTACTACGGCCGGGACAGGGTACTACGAGCAGTACTTC. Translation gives CASSTTAGTGYYEQYF.

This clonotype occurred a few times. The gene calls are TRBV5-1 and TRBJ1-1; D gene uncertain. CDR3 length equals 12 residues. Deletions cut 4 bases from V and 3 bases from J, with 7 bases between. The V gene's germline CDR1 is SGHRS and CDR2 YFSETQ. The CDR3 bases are TGCGCCAGCAGCAGGGATGACACTGAAGCTTTCTTT. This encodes CASSRDDTEAFF.